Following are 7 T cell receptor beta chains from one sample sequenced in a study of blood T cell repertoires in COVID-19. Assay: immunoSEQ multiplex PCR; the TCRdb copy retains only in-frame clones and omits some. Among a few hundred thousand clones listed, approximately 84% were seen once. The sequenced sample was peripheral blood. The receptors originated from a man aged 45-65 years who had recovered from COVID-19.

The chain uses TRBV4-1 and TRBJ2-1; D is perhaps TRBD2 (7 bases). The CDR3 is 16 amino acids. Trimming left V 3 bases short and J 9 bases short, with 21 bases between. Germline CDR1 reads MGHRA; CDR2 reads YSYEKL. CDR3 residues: CASSQAPGAGVSEQFF. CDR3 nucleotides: TGCGCCAGCAGCCAGGCCCCAGGGGCGGGAGTCTCTGAGCAGTTCTTC.

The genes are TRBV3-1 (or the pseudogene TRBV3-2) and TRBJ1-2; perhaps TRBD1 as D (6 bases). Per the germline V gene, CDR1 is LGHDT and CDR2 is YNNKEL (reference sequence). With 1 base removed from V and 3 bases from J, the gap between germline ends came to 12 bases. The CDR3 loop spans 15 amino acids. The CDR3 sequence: CASSQVTGSYYGYTF. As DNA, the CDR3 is TGTGCCAGCAGCCAAGTGACAGGTTCTTACTATGGCTACACCTTC.

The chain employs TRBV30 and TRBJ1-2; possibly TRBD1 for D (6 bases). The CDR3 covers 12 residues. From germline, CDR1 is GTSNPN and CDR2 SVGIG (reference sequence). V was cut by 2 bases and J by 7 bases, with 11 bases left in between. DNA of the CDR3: TGTGCCTGGAGTTTACAGGGTCTTGGCTACACCTTC. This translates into CAWSLQGLGYTF. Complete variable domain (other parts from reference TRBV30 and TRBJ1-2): SQTIHQWPATLVQPVGSPLSLECTVEGTSNPNLYWYRQAAGRGLQLLFYSVGIGQISSEVPQNLSASRPQDRQFILSSKKLLLSDSGFYLCAWSLQGLGYTFGSGTRLTVV.

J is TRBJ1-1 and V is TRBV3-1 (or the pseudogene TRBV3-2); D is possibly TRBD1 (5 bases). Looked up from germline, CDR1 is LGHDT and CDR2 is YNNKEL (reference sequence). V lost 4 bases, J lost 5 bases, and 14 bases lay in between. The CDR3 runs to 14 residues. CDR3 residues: CASSLHGGRTEAFF. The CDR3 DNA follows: TGTGCCAGCAGCCTCCATGGGGGGAGAACTGAAGCTTTCTTT.

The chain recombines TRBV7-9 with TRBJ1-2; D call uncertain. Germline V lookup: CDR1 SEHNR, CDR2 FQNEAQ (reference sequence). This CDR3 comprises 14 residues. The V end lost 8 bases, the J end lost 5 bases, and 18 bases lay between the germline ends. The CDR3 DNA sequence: TGTGCCAGCGCCGCGGCTCTCGGGGATTATGGCTACACCTTC. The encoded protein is CASAAALGDYGYTF.

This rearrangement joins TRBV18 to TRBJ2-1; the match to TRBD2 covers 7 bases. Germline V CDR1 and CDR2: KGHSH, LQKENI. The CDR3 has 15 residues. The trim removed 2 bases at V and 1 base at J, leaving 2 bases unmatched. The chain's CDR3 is CASSPGEGSYNEQFF. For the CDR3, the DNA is TGTGCCAGCTCACCAGGGGAGGGGTCCTACAATGAGCAGTTCTTC.

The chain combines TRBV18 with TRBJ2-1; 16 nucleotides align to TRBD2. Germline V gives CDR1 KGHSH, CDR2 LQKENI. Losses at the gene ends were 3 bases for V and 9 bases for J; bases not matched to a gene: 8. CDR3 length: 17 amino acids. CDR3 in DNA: TGTGCCAGCTCACCGAAGGGACTAGCGGGAGGGGAGACTGAGCAGTTCTTC. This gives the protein CASSPKGLAGGETEQFF.